This T cell receptor beta chain was observed in a study of T cell repertoires in cytomegalovirus infection. This clonotype appeared many times. One entry per CDR3 protein results from TCRdb running MiXCR on the reads. The sample carries hundreds of thousands of distinct CDR3 sequences, approximately 24% recorded once. Trimming pared 1 base from V and 0 bases from J, leaving 11 bases between. The CDR3 extends over 16 amino acids. Germline V lookup: CDR1 SGHVS, CDR2 FNYEAQ. The chain is built from TRBV7-6 and TRBJ2-3, with D possibly matching TRBD1 (5 bases). This clonotype originated in a human donor in good health (CMV status not recorded). Some clones in this sample may be carry-over from other donors' samples. The source material was CD8+ T cells from PBMCs. CDR3 coding DNA: TGTGCCAGCAGCTTAGAGGCAGGGTTAAGCACAGATACGCAGTATTTT. Amino acids: CASSLEAGLSTDTQYF.